This T cell receptor (beta chain) was found in a study of blood T cell repertoires in COVID-19. Study-level background: T cells, B-cell-depleted T cells, or PBMCs provided the cDNA or gDNA that served as material.

Measured with immunoSEQ multiplex PCR; TCRdb has only the in-frame clones, and not every one. Of 320,000 or so clones detected, more than 85% appear once; the ten largest clones hold roughly 1%. V was cut by 2 bases and J by 2 bases, with 16 bases left in between. Germline V CDR1 and CDR2: SGHVS, FQNEAQ. The CDR3 length is 16 residues. This chain connects TRBV7-8 to TRBJ2-7; D may be TRBD2 (5 bases). The clonotype comes from a woman aged 30 to 39 who had recovered from COVID-19. The sample comprised PBMCs or T cells enriched from blood (not recorded which). The CDR3 nucleotides are TGTGCCAGCAGCTTACGGCCCGGGGATGATGCCTACGAGCAGTACTTC. It is translated as CASSLRPGDDAYEQYF.